This T cell receptor beta chain emerged from a study of blood T cell repertoires in COVID-19. Study summary: Acute-phase and convalescent COVID-19 samples originated in the United States, Italy and Spain. From T cells, B-cell-depleted T cells, or PBMCs came the material, which was cDNA or gDNA.

The CDR3 runs to 15 residues. Germline-derived CDR1 and CDR2 are MNHEY and SVGEGT. The V segment lost 6 bases and the J segment 5 bases; nucleotides outside the gene matches: 9. Produced via immunoSEQ multiplex PCR; TCRdb's table is partial and in-frame only. The sample consists of some 87,000 clones, under 80% of them appearing once. This clone was recorded once. This sequence was found in a human donor in a cohort sampled during active COVID-19. Sequencing used peripheral blood. The V and J genes are TRBV6-2 or TRBV6-3 and TRBJ2-7; 11 nucleotides line up with TRBD1. CDR3 sequence reads: CASSDLGQGADEQYV. The CDR3 DNA follows: TGTGCCAGCAGCGACCTCGGACAGGGGGCGGACGAGCAGTACGTC.